This T cell receptor (beta chain) was sequenced for a study of blood T cell repertoires in COVID-19. Across the study: Specimens from acute and convalescent COVID-19 originated in the United States, Italy and Spain.

Sequencing was performed with immunoSEQ multiplex PCR; in TCRdb, only in-frame clones are kept and a portion is missing. The table has around 190,000 clones, more than 60% seen once. Germline V gives CDR1 WNHNN, CDR2 SYGVQD (reference sequence). The CDR3 runs 13 residues. V gave up 0 bases and J gave up 8 bases, with 10 bases separating them. This sequence originates from a woman between 50 and 59 years old with acute or convalescent COVID-19. The sequencing input was peripheral blood. The chain links TRBV10-1 to TRBJ1-2; D is ambiguous. CDR3 sequence (DNA): TGCGCCAGCAGTGAGTCCCGGTTCGGGGGCTACACCTTC. Its translation: CASSESRFGGYTF.